This T cell receptor beta chain was identified in a study of T cells in Graves' hyperthyroidism and ophthalmopathy. Study background: Peripheral blood specimens were obtained at initial diagnosis, prior to any treatment.

Amplified TCR beta CDR3 regions derived from RNA transcripts. HTBI primers were employed in a first-round RT-PCR of the TCR CDR3. Via MiXCR, TCRdb re-called the multiplex PCR reads, giving one row per CDR3 protein. The sample carries some 490,000 distinct CDR3 sequences, 15% to 20% recorded once. Per the germline V gene, CDR1 is MDHEN and CDR2 is SYDVKM. The CDR3 loop spans 22 amino acids. The V and J ends lost 6 bases and 2 bases, in that order; junction bases with no gene match: 26. The chain recombines TRBV28 with TRBJ2-7; 12 nucleotides line up with TRBD2. The sequence derives from a woman aged 25-40 years with Graves' ophthalmopathy. Material for sequencing was blood. Here the CDR3 DNA reads TGTGCCAGCAGCTTGGTCCTCGTACAGGGGGCGCGACTAGCGGGAGCGACCTACGAGCAGTACTTC. Translating it yields CASSLVLVQGARLAGATYEQYF.